The subject of this entry is one TCR beta chain. Its target is not known. The data were taken from a study of beta chain features in type 1 diabetes. Across the whole study: Sorted cells, approximately 110 million in number, were examined across all samples. Regarding the study as a whole: Shorter templates might be favored by PCR, equally in patients and controls. Significant though moderate, a shortening of TCRB CDR3s appeared in all four CD4+ subsets of Type 1 diabetes patients.

Every isolated RNA sample was fully reverse transcribed, so sequencing captured expressed TCRB transcripts. Here immunoSEQ multiplex PCR was the method, and the copy in TCRdb shows in-frame clones only, minus some. The sample has hundreds of thousands of clones; around an eighth are singletons. The trim removed 10 bases at V and 5 bases at J, leaving 8 bases unmatched. This CDR3 contains 12 residues. Germline-derived CDR1 and CDR2 are SEHNR and FQNEAQ (reference sequence). The clonotype comes from a man between 18 and 35 years old with type 1 diabetes. The V gene is TRBV7-9, the J gene TRBJ2-7, with 7 bases identical to TRBD1. Sequencing used naive CD4+ T cells from blood. CDR3 in DNA: TGTGCCATCAGGAAGGGGGCCAACGAGCAGTACTTC. It yields the protein CAIRKGANEQYF.